A selection of T cell receptor beta chains follows, all from one sample in a study of molecular identifiers for immune sequencing clone quantification. From the PCR reads, TCRdb called clonotypes with MiXCR, one entry per CDR3 protein. The profile shows around 460,000 distinct CDR3 sequences, about 25% of them singletons. The specimen sequenced was naive CD8+ T cells from blood, with Jurkat cell RNA spiked in. The receptors were gathered from a human donor in good health. Some libraries in this study had Jurkat cell RNA spiked in. The CDR3 runs from the conserved cysteine through the conserved F or W. The D gene is left open where the match is weak. Only part of the rows carry a size: once, few, many, or a class if the clone is expanded.

. | . | TRBJ2-7 | TRBV20-1 | CSARDFAGASYEQYF | TGCAGTGCTAGAGATTTTGCGGGTGCATCCTACGAGCAGTACTTC
. | few | TRBJ1-2 | TRBV7-9 | CASSLATGRSYGYTF | TGTGCCAGCAGCTTAGCAACAGGGAGGAGCTATGGCTACACCTTC
. | many | TRBJ2-7 | TRBV6-5 | CASSDGGVAEQYF | TGTGCCAGCAGCGACGGTGGGGTCGCCGAGCAGTACTTC
. | . | TRBJ2-3 | TRBV19 | CASSIVRRGSTDTQYF | TGTGCCAGTAGTATAGTCCGGCGGGGTAGCACAGATACGCAGTATTTT
TRBD1 | . | TRBJ2-7 | TRBV27 | CASSLGTGLHVEQYF | TGTGCCAGCAGTTTAGGGACAGGGTTGCACGTCGAGCAGTACTTC
. | few | TRBJ2-3 | TRBV6-1 | CASSEDGIPTDTQYF | TGTGCCAGCAGTGAAGACGGGATCCCCACAGATACGCAGTATTTT
. | few | TRBJ1-1 | TRBV27 | CASSLVPSTEAFF | TGTGCCAGCAGTTTAGTACCGAGTACTGAAGCTTTCTTT
. | few | TRBJ1-1 | TRBV5-5 | CASSLSRAGNENTEAFF | TGTGCCAGCAGCTTGAGTCGTGCAGGGAACGAGAACACTGAAGCTTTCTTT
. | . | TRBJ2-3 | TRBV7-9 | CATTDSSMADTQYF | TGTGCCACCACAGATTCCTCTATGGCAGATACGCAGTATTTT
. | . | TRBJ1-1 | TRBV30 | CAWSVFGLPNTEAFF | TGTGCCTGGAGTGTATTCGGGCTCCCCAACACTGAAGCTTTCTTT
. | . | TRBJ1-1 | TRBV12-5 | CASAFGAEAFF | TGTGCTAGCGCTTTTGGCGCTGAAGCTTTCTTT
. | . | TRBJ2-7 | TRBV27 | CASSYKGYEQYF | TGTGCCAGCAGTTATAAGGGTTACGAGCAGTACTTC
TRBD1 | few | TRBJ1-1 | TRBV27 | CASSLHDRDTEAFF | TGTGCCAGCAGTCTCCACGACAGGGATACTGAAGCTTTCTTT
. | . | TRBJ2-7 | TRBV7-9 | CASGAGRSYEQYF | TGTGCCAGCGGCGCCGGACGGAGCTACGAGCAGTACTTC
. | few | TRBJ2-1 | TRBV7-9 | CASSSGGIRNEQFF | TGTGCCAGCAGCTCCGGAGGGATTCGCAATGAGCAGTTCTTC
. | few | TRBJ1-3 | TRBV19 | CASSIYDTSGNTIYF | TGTGCCAGTAGTATTTATGACACGTCTGGAAACACCATATATTTT